These 16 T cell receptor beta chains share one sample of origin, sequenced in a study of PD-L1 blockade in urothelial cancer. The table came from immunoSEQ multiplex PCR; TCRdb's copy has only in-frame clones and leaves some out. In the table there are 17,000 or so clones, about 85% of which are singletons. Sequenced material: PBMCs, taken around atezolizumab (anti-PD-L1) treatment. The source is a man aged 45-60 years with urothelial cancer.

The chain employs TRBV10-2 and TRBJ2-1, with 7 bases aligning to TRBD2. V shed 8 bases and J 7 bases; nucleotides not matched to a gene: 11. From germline, CDR1 is WSHSY and CDR2 SAAADI. This CDR3 contains 14 residues. The DNA for the CDR3 is TGCGCCAGCCAAAGCGGGAAAGTAAGGAATGAGCAGTTCTTC. This codes for CASQSGKVRNEQFF.

The chain links TRBV25-1 to TRBJ2-7; 7 bases map to TRBD1. Germline assignment: CDR1 MGHDK and CDR2 SYGVNS. Trimming removed 2 bases from V and 2 bases from J; junction bases left unmatched: 6. This CDR3 comprises 15 residues. As DNA, the CDR3 is TGTGCCAGCAGTGAACCGGGACAGTTGGCCTACGAGCAGTACTTC. Translated, it gives CASSEPGQLAYEQYF.

The chain joins TRBV19 to TRBJ2-7, with a tentative D call TRBD1 (6 bases). V lost 1 base, J lost 3 bases, and 10 bases lay in between. CDR3 length equals 14 residues. Germline V gene lookup returns CDR1 LNHDA and CDR2 SQIVND (reference sequence). The CDR3 spells CASSIGQEIYEQYF. In nucleotides, the CDR3 is TGTGCCAGTAGTATAGGACAGGAAATCTACGAGCAGTACTTC.

The chain joins TRBV28 to TRBJ2-6, with D possibly matching TRBD1 (5 bases). V lost 5 bases, J lost 1 base, and 9 bases lay in between. This CDR3 is 15 amino acids long. Germline lookup yields CDR1 MDHEN and CDR2 SYDVKM. CDR3 sequence (DNA): TGTGCCAGCAGTACATACAGGTCTGGGGCCAACGTCCTGACTTTC. This codes for CASSTYRSGANVLTF.

J is TRBJ2-6 and V is TRBV25-1; D perhaps matches TRBD1 (6 bases). The CDR3 has 15 residues. Per germline, CDR1 MGHDK and CDR2 SYGVNS. V was shortened by 1 base and J by 4 bases, with 8 bases between the two germline ends. The CDR3 loop is CASSESGVGANVLTF. The CDR3 DNA follows: TGTGCCAGCAGTGAATCAGGGGTCGGGGCCAACGTCCTGACTTTC. Full variable domain (remainder filled in from reference TRBV25-1 and TRBJ2-6): EADIYQTPRYLVIGTGKKITLECSQTMGHDKMYWYQQDPGMELHLIHYSYGVNSTEKGDLSSESTVSRIRTEHFPLTLESARPSHTSQYLCASSESGVGANVLTFGAGSRLTVL.

The rearrangement joins TRBV11-2 to TRBJ2-1; 9 bases fit TRBD2. Trimming at V came to 5 bases and at J to 6 bases, leaving 8 bases not matched to a gene. CDR1 and CDR2 from the germline V gene are SGHAT and FQNNGV. The CDR3 is 15 amino acids. CDR3: CASSPPGGRVNEQFF. For the CDR3, the DNA is TGTGCCAGCAGCCCGCCTGGCGGGAGGGTCAATGAGCAGTTCTTC.

The V gene is TRBV28, the J gene TRBJ2-3; tentatively, D is TRBD1 (5 bases). The CDR3 has 12 residues. Germline CDR1 MDHEN, CDR2 SYDVKM. The V and J ends lost 5 bases and 7 bases respectively, with 10 bases between them. CDR3 DNA: TGTGCCAGCAGTGCAGGGCTGAATACGCAGTATTTT. Its protein is CASSAGLNTQYF.

This clone occurred once. The chain uses TRBV10-2 and TRBJ2-1, with 11 bases aligning to TRBD2. From germline, CDR1 is WSHSY and CDR2 SAAADI. V lost 2 bases and J lost 0; bases outside the gene matches: 6. This CDR3 spans 18 amino acids. CDR3 nucleotides: TGCGCCAGCAGTGAGACTAGCGGGGGCCTTAGCTCCTACAATGAGCAGTTCTTC. Amino acid sequence: CASSETSGGLSSYNEQFF.

The CDR3: CASRHQGGGNEKLFF. As DNA, the CDR3 is TGTGCCAGTAGACATCAGGGAGGCGGGAATGAAAAACTGTTTTTT. The chain employs TRBV19 and TRBJ1-4; maybe TRBD1 (5 bases). Trimming cost V 6 bases and J 5 bases, with 16 bases left between them. Germline values: CDR1 LNHDA, CDR2 SQIVND (reference sequence). The CDR3 has 15 residues.

The chain combines TRBV5-6 with TRBJ1-5; the D is unclear. Per the germline V gene, CDR1 is SGHDT and CDR2 is YYEEEE. Trimming left V 6 bases short and J 6 bases short, with 13 bases between. The CDR3 covers 13 residues. CDR3 sequence (DNA): TGTGCCAGCACCCTGAGAGGAAGTCAGCCCCAGCATTTT. This gives the protein CASTLRGSQPQHF. The variable domain in full, completed from reference TRBV5-6 and TRBJ1-5, reads DAGVTQSPTHLIKTRGQQVTLRCSPKSGHDTVSWYQQALGQGPQFIFQYYEEEERQRGNFPDRFSGHQFPNYSSELNVNALLLGDSALYLCASTLRGSQPQHFGDGTRLSIL.

The rearrangement uses TRBV5-8 and TRBJ2-2, with 7 bases that match TRBD2. Germline assignment: CDR1 SGHTS and CDR2 YDEGEE. J gave up 6 bases and V 0 bases, and 5 bases lay outside the gene matches. This CDR3 comprises 15 residues. CDR3 sequence reads: CASSLVAGAAGELFF. CDR3 in DNA: TGTGCCAGCAGCTTGGTGGCGGGAGCGGCCGGGGAGCTGTTTTTT.

The chain combines TRBV19 with TRBJ2-2, with 7 bases identical to TRBD1. This CDR3 has 15 amino acids. After removal of 3 bases from V and 4 bases from J, the junction contained 5 bases not matched to a gene. Germline loops: CDR1 LNHDA, CDR2 SQIVND (reference sequence). The CDR3 region is CASSIEGAFTGELFF. In DNA, the CDR3 is TGTGCCAGTAGTATTGAGGGGGCGTTCACCGGGGAGCTGTTTTTT.

V usage is TRBV11-2 and J usage is TRBJ2-1; 10 nucleotides line up with TRBD2. Trimming cost V 0 bases and J 9 bases; bases outside gene matches: 14. The CDR3 totals 18 residues. Germline CDR1 SGHAT, CDR2 FQNNGV. The CDR3 coding sequence is TGTGCCAGCAGCTTAGATTTTCGAAGCGGGAGGGCCGGGGGTGAGCAGTTCTTC. It codes for CASSLDFRSGRAGGEQFF. The full variable domain, completed using reference TRBV11-2 and TRBJ2-1, is EAGVAQSPRYKIIEKRQSVAFWCNPISGHATLYWYQQILGQGPKLLIQFQNNGVVDDSQLPKDRFSAERLKGVDSTLKIQPAKLEDSAVYLCASSLDFRSGRAGGEQFFGPGTRLTVL.

The V call is TRBV11-2, the J call TRBJ2-1, with 11 bases identical to TRBD2. Trimming took 5 bases from V and 5 from J; bases not matched to a gene: 5. Germline assignment: CDR1 SGHAT and CDR2 FQNNGV. The CDR3 is made up of 15 amino acids. DNA for the CDR3: TGTGCCAGCAGCCCGACTAGCGGGAAGAACAATGAGCAGTTCTTC. This encodes CASSPTSGKNNEQFF.

The genes are TRBV6-1 and TRBJ2-5, with D uncertain. The CDR3 runs to 12 residues. Trimming took 1 base from V and 5 from J, leaving 5 bases between them. Germline values: CDR1 MNHNS, CDR2 SASEGT. CDR3 bases: TGTGCCAGCAGTGAAGGTCGGGAGACCCAGTACTTC. Translating gives CASSEGRETQYF.

This chain connects TRBV7-9 to TRBJ2-1; tentatively, D is TRBD2 (6 bases). The CDR3 is 17 residues long. V was shortened by 4 bases and J by 0 bases, with 16 bases between the two germline ends. Germline V gene data show CDR1 as SEHNR and CDR2 as FQNEAQ (reference sequence). The CDR3 loop reads CASSSRRLEGSYNEQFF. Here the CDR3 DNA reads TGTGCCAGCAGCTCACGGCGGCTGGAGGGCTCCTACAATGAGCAGTTCTTC.